This T cell receptor (beta chain) was sequenced during a study of T cells expressing NK-cell markers. Background on the study: According to the study, TCR beta repertoires originated from sorted CD3+CD56+NKG2C+, CD3+CD56+NKG2C- and CD3+CD56-NKG2C+ T cells. One of eight sequenced donors was HCMV-seronegative; the other seven were seropositive.

With regard to this clonotype: The antigen remains unidentified.

Study-level findings and limits: The leading position in the CD3+CD56-NKG2C+ fraction of a few donors also went to these clonotypes.

From germline, CDR1 is MDHEN and CDR2 SYDVKM. This CDR3 contains 15 residues. Researchers built TCR beta cDNA using 5'RACE template switching with UMIs. TCRdb reprocessed the 5' RACE reads and stores each CDR3 protein as one record, lacking DNA. The table gives about half a million distinct CDR3 sequences; the top ten clones make up 1.4% to 1.5% of it. Specimen: blood T cells: a sorted CD56 or NKG2C T cell subset, CD4+ or CD8+ T cells, or bulk PBMC T cells (not recorded which). The V and J genes are TRBV28 and TRBJ1-5. This receptor was identified in a woman aged 50 to 65 in good health. CDR3: CASSLAGPRGQPQHF.